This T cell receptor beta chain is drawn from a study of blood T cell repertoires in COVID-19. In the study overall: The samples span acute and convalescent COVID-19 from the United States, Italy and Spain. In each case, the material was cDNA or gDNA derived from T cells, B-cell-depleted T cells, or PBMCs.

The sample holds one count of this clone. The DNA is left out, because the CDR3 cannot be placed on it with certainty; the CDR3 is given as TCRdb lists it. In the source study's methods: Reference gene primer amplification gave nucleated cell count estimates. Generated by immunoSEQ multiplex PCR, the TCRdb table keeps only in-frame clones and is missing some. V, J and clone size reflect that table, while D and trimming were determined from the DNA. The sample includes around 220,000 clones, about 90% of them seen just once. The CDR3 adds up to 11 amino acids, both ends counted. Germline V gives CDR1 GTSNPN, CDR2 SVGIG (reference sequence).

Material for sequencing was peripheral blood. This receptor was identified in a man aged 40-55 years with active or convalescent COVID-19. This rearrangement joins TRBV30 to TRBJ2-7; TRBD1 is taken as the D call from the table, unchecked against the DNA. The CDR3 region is CAWAHGAGAYF.